These T cell receptor beta chains were read from a single sample in a study of T cell responses to AZD1222 COVID-19 vaccine. Method: immunoSEQ multiplex PCR; TCRdb's copy keeps in-frame clones and lacks some. Of about 170,000 clones in the sample, 93% were seen once. The starting material was peripheral blood, obtained on day 0 of AZD1222 vaccination. The receptor source for this set is an adult in good health. The conserved cysteine and the conserved F or W are not part of the CDR3 here. Rows may omit the clone size; those that give it use once, few, many or a size class.

.	TRBV7-8	ASSEGGRGTEAF
.	TRBV5-4	ASSPQKERNTEAF
.	TRBV11-3	ASSDQQGSTEAF
.	TRBV7-9	ASSVGQEHYGYT
.	TRBV5-1	ASRVFSRQGNTGELF
.	TRBV19	ASSIDLTGEAF
.	TRBV6-5	ASSDPGQGNQPQH
.	TRBV18	ASSRDSHQPQH
.	TRBV6-5	ASRGQGTEAF
.	TRBV4-1	ASSQPGLEAF
.	TRBV27	ASVDRGRGGYT
.	TRBV7-6	ASSSGQGLAEQY
.	TRBV6-6	ASSYRPGRLNTEAF
.	TRBV6-1	ASSVVDTITVIEKLF
.	TRBV5-6	ASSSTSGPVGEKLF
.	TRBV10-3	AISERVNEAF
once	TRBV5-8	ASSFGRNYGYT
.	TRBV7-9	ASSFHRSSGNTIY
once	TRBV4-1	ASSQGSGFTYNEQF
.	TRBV20-1	SASSAGKHTEAF
once	TRBV18	ASSNLEGTEAF
.	TRBV19	ASLPPGRNTIY
.	TRBV9	ASSVGRRDGSEQF
once	TRBV4-1	ASSQDPSWRGDGYT
.	TRBV6-5	ASSYSGGGQPQH
.	TRBV4-2	ASSSGTSAHNEQF
.	TRBV5-4	ASSLEATPTYEQY
.	TRBV5-4	ASSLDATSYEQY
.	TRBV6-1	ASSEYPQMGNTEAF
.	TRBV5-1	ASSLTGTEGYEQY
.	TRBV5-1	ASSLLDQKETQY
.	TRBV14	ASSQVRTGIPTDTQY
.	TRBV5-1	ASSPNTGAGTGEQY
.	TRBV19	ASSIQSSGNTIY
.	TRBV30	AAKGPYSNQPQH
once	TRBV27	ASSYLLNTEAF
.	TRBV5-1	ASSLGGGWSEAF
.	TRBV5-1	ASSSGQGRNEQF
few	TRBV6-2/TRBV6-3	ASSTTGPRDEKLF
.	TRBV19	ASMGTRFREPQH
.	TRBV18	ASSPIKGDYGYT
.	TRBV4-1	ASSLGMGGSYGYT
few	TRBV21-1	ASSIREEATNSPLH
.	TRBV27	ASSLSIRGGRAYEQY
.	TRBV5-1	ASSPGWQGSSYEQY
.	TRBV11-2	ASSLRQGVRQAAF
.	TRBV3-1/TRBV3-2	ASSQDHGGLVETQY
.	TRBV30	AWRPKRTVSNQPQH
.	TRBV19	ASTAWANLNTEAF
once	TRBV9	ASSLGTGGNYGYT
once	TRBV11-2	ASSLRAVQTEAF
.	TRBV6-5	ASSPITRGRGNT
.	TRBV21-1	ASSAARGGGTEAF
.	TRBV19	ASMKPGFMGNTEAF
.	TRBV12-5	ASGFLAGPNEQF
.	TRBV19	ASSPPLVYVGYT
.	TRBV19	ASSINGRQALSYGYT
once	TRBV11-3	ASSRGGEITEAF
.	TRBV27	ASSFSGSSYNEQF